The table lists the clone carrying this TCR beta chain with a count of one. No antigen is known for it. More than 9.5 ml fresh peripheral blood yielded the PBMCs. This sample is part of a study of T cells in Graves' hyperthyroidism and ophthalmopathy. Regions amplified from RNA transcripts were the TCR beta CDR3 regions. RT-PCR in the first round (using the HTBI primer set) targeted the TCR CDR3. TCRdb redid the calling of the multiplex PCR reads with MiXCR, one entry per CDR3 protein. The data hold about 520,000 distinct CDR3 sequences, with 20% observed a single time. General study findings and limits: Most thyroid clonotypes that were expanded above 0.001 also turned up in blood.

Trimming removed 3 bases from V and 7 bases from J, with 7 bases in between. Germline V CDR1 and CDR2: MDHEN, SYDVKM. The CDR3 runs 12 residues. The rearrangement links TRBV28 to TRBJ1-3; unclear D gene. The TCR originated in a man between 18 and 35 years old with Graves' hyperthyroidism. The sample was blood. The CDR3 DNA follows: TGTGCCAGCAGTTTCCTGAGGAACACCATATATTTT. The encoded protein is CASSFLRNTIYF.